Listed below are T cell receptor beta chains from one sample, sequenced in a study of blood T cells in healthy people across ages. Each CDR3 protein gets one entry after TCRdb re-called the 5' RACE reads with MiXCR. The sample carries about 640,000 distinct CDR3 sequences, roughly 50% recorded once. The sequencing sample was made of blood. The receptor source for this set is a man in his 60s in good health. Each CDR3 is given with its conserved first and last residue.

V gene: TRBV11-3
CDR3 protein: CASSLEDGAQYF

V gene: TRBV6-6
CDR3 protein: CASSNTGGTEAFF

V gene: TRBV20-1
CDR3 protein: CSAKTGGYGGYTF

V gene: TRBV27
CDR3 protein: CASSLGGTSGTDTQYF

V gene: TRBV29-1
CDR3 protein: CSGVNDRTKNIQYF

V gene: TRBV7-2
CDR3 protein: CASSLEGTSYDTQYF

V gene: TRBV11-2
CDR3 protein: CASSLEGGRYNEQFF

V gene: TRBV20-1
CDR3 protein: CSARDQGRFTEAFF

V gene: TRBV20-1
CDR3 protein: CSAGTGANYGYTF

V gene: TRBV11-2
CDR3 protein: CASSSPTHRAETQYF

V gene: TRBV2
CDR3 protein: CASNQQGANTGELFF

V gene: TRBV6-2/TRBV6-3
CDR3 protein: CASRRASGKLFF

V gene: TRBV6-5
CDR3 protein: CASSLDSGISRYTF

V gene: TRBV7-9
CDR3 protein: CASRGGQSKETQYF

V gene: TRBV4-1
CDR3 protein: CASSQVTSGGTDTQYF

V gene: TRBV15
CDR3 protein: CATSRGMGYEQYF

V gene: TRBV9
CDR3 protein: CASSTAGTSINEQFF

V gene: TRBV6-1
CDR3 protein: CASSEGTQGSGGYTF

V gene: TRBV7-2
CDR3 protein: CASSFRRGGSGGTPYEQYF

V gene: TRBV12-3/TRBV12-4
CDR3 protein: CASSTLEFLGDRGFLEQYF

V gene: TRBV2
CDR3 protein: CASSARGSNTGELFF

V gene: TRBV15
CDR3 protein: CATSRGPLSGYGYTF

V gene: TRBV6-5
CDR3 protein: CASTRGETQYF

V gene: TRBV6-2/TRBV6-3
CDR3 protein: CAILCPGFSYEQYF

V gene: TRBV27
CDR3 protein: CASSKRTGRYEQYF

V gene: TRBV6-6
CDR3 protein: CASKGRNTDTQYF

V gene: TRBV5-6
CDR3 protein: CASSFSSGGLFF

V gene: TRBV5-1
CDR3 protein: CASSRGQRGDGYTF

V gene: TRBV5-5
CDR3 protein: CASSLGRTGVQPQHF

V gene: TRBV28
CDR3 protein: CASSSLTGLAGGRETQYF

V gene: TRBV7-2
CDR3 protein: CASSLAAGGYNEQFF